This T cell receptor beta chain was found in a study of Graves' ophthalmopathy and Graves' hyperthyroidism. This clonotype was found a few times. Ineligible for inclusion were patients with other autoimmune diseases, uncontrolled infections, pregnancy or lactation. The diagnosis combined clinical symptoms, thyroxine, TRAb, thyroid ultrasound and orbital computed tomography scans. RNA transcripts were the source from which TCR beta CDR3 regions were amplified. The first-round RT-PCR employed HTBI primers together with the Qiagen OneStep RT-PCR kit. A multiplex PCR was then performed as the second round. TCRdb redid the calling of the multiplex PCR reads with MiXCR, one entry per CDR3 protein. The data show more than 1,000,000 distinct CDR3 sequences, about 38% seen once. There are 18 residues in the CDR3. Per germline, CDR1 SEHNR and CDR2 FQNEAQ (reference sequence). V lost 0 bases, J lost 1 base, and 16 bases lay in between.

The chain is built from TRBV7-9 and TRBJ1-5; D not certain. The source is an adult man with Graves' hyperthyroidism. The sequenced sample was peripheral blood or thyroid tissue (not recorded which). The CDR3 sequence: CASSLALGTGGSNQPQHF. The CDR3 coding sequence is TGTGCCAGCAGCTTAGCGCTGGGAACGGGTGGCAGCAATCAGCCCCAGCATTTT.